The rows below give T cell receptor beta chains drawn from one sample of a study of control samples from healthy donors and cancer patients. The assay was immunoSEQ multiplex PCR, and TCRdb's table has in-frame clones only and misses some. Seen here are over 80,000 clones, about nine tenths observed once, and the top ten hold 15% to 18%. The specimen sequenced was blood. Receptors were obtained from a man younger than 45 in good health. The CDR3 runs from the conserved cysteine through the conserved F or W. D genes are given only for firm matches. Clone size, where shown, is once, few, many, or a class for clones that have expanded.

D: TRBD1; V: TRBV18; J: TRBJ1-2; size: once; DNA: TGTGCCAGCTCACAAACAGGGGGCTCTAACTATGGCTACACCTTC; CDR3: CASSQTGGSNYGYTF
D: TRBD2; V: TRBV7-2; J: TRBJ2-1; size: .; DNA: TGTGCCAGCAGCTTAGTGGGACTAGCGGGAGGGCCCAGCAATGAGCAGTTCTTC; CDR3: CASSLVGLAGGPSNEQFF
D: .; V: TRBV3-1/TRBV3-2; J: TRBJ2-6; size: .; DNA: TGTGCCAGCAGCCAAGGTCTCCTCTCTGGGGCCAACGTCCTGACTTTC; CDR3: CASSQGLLSGANVLTF
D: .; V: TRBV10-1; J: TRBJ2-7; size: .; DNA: TGCGCCAGCAGTGTTAGATTTTGCTTC; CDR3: CASSVRFCF
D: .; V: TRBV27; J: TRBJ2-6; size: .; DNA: TGTGCCAGCAGTTTATGGGCAGATTACTCTGGGGCCAACGTCCTGACTTTC; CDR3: CASSLWADYSGANVLTF
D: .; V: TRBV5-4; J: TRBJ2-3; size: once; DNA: TGTGCCAGCACCCCAGATCCGGGCACAGATACGCAGTATTTT; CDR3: CASTPDPGTDTQYF
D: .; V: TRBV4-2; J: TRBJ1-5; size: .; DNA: TGTGCCAGCAGCCAAGATGTGCAACCTCATCAGCCCCAGCATTTT; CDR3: CASSQDVQPHQPQHF
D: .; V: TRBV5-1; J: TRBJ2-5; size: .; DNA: TGCGCCAGCAGAGTGACACCCTCGGAGGAGACCCAGTACTTC; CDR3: CASRVTPSEETQYF
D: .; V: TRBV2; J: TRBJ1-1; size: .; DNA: TGTGCCAGCAGGCCCGGGACACCCAACACTGAAGCTTTCTTT; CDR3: CASRPGTPNTEAFF
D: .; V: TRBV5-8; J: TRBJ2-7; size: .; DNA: TGTGCCAGCAGCTTGGCGCGGCGGTTACCCTACGAGCAGTACTTC; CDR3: CASSLARRLPYEQYF
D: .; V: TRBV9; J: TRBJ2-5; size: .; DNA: TGTGCCAGCAGCGTAGGCTTGGGAGCACAAGAGACCCAGTACTTC; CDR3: CASSVGLGAQETQYF
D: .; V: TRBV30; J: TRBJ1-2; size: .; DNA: TGTGCCTGGAGAACGGACATTCTACAGTTCGATCCCTATGGCTACACCTTC; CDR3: CAWRTDILQFDPYGYTF
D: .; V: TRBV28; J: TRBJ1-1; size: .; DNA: TGTGCCAGCCAGACAGACCTCATGAACACTGAAGCTTTCTTT; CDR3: CASQTDLMNTEAFF
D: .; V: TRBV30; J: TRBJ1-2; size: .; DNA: TGTGCCTTACTGACAGATGGCTACACCTTC; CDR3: CALLTDGYTF
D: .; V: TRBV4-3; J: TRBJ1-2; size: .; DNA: TGCGCCAGCAGCCAAGAGACCCCACGGAGTAACTATGGCTACACCTTC; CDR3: CASSQETPRSNYGYTF
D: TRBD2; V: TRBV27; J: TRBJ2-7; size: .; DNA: TGTGCCAGCAGTTTACGCGGGGGGTCCTCCTACGAGCAGTACTTC; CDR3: CASSLRGGSSYEQYF
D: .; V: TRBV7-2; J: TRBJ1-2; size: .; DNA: TGTGCCAGCAGCTTAGACGAGGGGAACTATGGCTACACCTTC; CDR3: CASSLDEGNYGYTF
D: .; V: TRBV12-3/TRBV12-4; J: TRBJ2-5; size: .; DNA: TGTGCCAGCAGTTTACGAGAGGAGACCCAGTACTTC; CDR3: CASSLREETQYF
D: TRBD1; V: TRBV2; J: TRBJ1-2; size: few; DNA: TGTGCCAGCAGTGGGGACAGGGAGTATGGCTACACCTTC; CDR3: CASSGDREYGYTF
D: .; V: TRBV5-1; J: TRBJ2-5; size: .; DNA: TGCGCCAGCATAAAGGGTCTAACAGGGCTACCTCAAGAGACCCAGTACTTC; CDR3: CASIKGLTGLPQETQYF
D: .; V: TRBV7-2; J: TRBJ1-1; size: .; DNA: TGTGCCAGCAGCTTAAACACATTTGAACCCACTGAAGCTTTCTTT; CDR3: CASSLNTFEPTEAFF
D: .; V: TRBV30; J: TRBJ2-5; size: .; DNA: TGTGCCTGGAGGGGACTGAAAAAGACCCAGTACTTC; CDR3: CAWRGLKKTQYF
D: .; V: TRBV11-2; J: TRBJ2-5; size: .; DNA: TGTGCCAGCAGCTTAGTTGGGGGGCCCCGAGAGACCCAGTACTTC; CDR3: CASSLVGGPRETQYF
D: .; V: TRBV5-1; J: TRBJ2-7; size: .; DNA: TGCGCCAGCAGCTTGGAACTGCAGTCCTACGAGCAGTACTTC; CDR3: CASSLELQSYEQYF
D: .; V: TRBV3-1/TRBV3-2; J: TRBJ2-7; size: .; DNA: TGTGCCAGCACTATAGGAGGTAGTAACTCCTACGAGCAGTACTTC; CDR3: CASTIGGSNSYEQYF
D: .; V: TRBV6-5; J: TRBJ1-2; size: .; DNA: TGTGCCAGCAGTTCGGTAGCTAACTATGGCTACACCTTC; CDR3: CASSSVANYGYTF
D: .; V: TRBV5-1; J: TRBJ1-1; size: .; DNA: TGCGCCAGCAGCTACCAGAACGGGGGGAACACTGAAGCTTTCTTT; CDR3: CASSYQNGGNTEAFF
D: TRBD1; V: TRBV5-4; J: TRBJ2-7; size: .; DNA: TGTGCCAGCAGCCCGGGGCAGGGGGTGAATACCTACGAGCAGTACTTC; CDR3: CASSPGQGVNTYEQYF
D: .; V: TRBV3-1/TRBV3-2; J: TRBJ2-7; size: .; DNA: TGTGCCAGCAGCCAAGAGGGGTACGAGCAGTACTTC; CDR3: CASSQEGYEQYF
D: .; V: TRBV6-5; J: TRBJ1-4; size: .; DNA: TGTGCCAGCAGTCGACGATGGGGGGCGGAAAAACTGTTTTTT; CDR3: CASSRRWGAEKLFF
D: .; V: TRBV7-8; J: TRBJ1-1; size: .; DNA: TGTGCCAGCAGCTTAGCCAGGGGTATCGCTGAAGCTTTCTTT; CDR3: CASSLARGIAEAFF
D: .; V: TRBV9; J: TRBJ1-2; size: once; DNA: TGTGCCAGCAGCGTAGTCGGGGGAGGCTACACCTTC; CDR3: CASSVVGGGYTF
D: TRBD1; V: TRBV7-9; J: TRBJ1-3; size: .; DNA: TGTGCCAGCAGGACAGGGTTTGGAAACACCATATATTTT; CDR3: CASRTGFGNTIYF
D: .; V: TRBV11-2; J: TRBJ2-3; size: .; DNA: TGTGCCAGCAGCCTAAACACAGATACGCAGTATTTT; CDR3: CASSLNTDTQYF
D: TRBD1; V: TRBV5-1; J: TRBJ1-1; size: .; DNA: TGCGCCAGCAGCTCACAGACAGGGGCGACTGAAGCTTTCTTT; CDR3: CASSSQTGATEAFF
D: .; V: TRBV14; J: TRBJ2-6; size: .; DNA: TGTGCCAGCAGCCAAGTCACAGGGCTCTCTGGGGCCAACGTCCTGACTTTC; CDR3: CASSQVTGLSGANVLTF
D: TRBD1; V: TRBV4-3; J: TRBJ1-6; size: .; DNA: TGCGCCAGCAGCCAAGATCGAGGACAGGGGAATTCACCCCTCCACTTT; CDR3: CASSQDRGQGNSPLHF
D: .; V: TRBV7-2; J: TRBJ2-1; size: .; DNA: TGTGCCAGCAGCTTTGCTCCCAGGAATGAGCAGTTCTTC; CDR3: CASSFAPRNEQFF
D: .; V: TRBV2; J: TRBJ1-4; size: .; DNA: TGTGCCAGCAGTGAAGGGGTCGACCGGGGGAAGCTTGGTGAAAAACTGTTTTTT; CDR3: CASSEGVDRGKLGEKLFF
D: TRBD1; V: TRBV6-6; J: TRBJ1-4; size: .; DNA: TGTGCCAGCAAACGACAGGGGACCGAAAAACTGTTTTTT; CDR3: CASKRQGTEKLFF
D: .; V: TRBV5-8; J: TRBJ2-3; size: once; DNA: TGTGCCAGCAGCTTGGAGGGGCGGGGCGGAGATACGCAGTATTTT; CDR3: CASSLEGRGGDTQYF
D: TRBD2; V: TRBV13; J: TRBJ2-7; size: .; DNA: TGTGCCAGCAGCCTCAGCGGGGGGGCCTACGAGCAGTACTTC; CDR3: CASSLSGGAYEQYF
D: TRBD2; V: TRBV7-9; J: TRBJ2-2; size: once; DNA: TGTGCCAGCAGCTCCGGGACTAGCGGGAGAACCGGGGAGCTGTTTTTT; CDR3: CASSSGTSGRTGELFF
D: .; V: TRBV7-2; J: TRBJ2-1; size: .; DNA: TGTGCCAGCAGCCGCGACTCTAGCGCCAATGAGCAGTTCTTC; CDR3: CASSRDSSANEQFF
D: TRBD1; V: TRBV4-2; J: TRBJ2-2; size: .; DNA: TGTGCCAGCAGCCAAAAGACAGGGCACCTCACCGGGGAGCTGTTTTTT; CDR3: CASSQKTGHLTGELFF
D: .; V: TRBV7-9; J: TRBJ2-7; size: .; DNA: TGTGCCAGCAGCCCATCCATCGCGACCTACGAGCAGTACTTC; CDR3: CASSPSIATYEQYF
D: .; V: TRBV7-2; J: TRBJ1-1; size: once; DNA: TGTGCCAGCAGCTTAGGATGGGGGCGCGCTACTGAAGCTTTCTTT; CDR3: CASSLGWGRATEAFF
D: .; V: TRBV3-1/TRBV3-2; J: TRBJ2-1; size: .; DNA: TGTGCCAGCAGCCAATGGGACAATGAGCAGTTCTTC; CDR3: CASSQWDNEQFF
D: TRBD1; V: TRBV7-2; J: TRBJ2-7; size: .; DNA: TGTGCCAGCAAGATGACAGGGGCGTACGAGCAGTACTTC; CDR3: CASKMTGAYEQYF